This T cell receptor beta chain was identified in a study of T cell changes during pregnancy in multiple sclerosis (dated 2019 in TCRdb). Background for the entire study: The study examined how the T cell repertoire changed over the course of pregnancy in women with multiple sclerosis.

As concerns this clone: Its antigen target is currently unknown. No base quality information exists; no much larger clone differs at one position.

The library was built by means of the immunoSEQ multiplex PCR assay. In its TCRdb copy, this immuneACCESS table keeps in-frame sequences only and misses some clones. Where compared with another copy, unresolved V genes explain less than half of these, and the others have no known cause. In this sample the table shows approximately 66,000 clones, 85% to 95% of which occur a single time. Around 2% of the sample rests with the top ten. Relative to germline, V is 2 bases shorter and J is 8 bases shorter, with 10 bases between their ends. The germline V gene yields MDHEN for CDR1 and SYDVKM for CDR2. Measured from the cysteine to the phenylalanine, the CDR3 is 12 residues long. The entry retains the CDR3 DNA only, 36 bases that are in frame from base 1.

The origin of this receptor is a female donor in good health, enrolled as a control in a pregnancy study. The chain is assembled from TRBV28 and TRBJ2-7; the D gene is possibly TRBD1, with 5 bases matching. The sequences come from peripheral blood, collected in the third trimester of pregnancy. The CDR3 region has the sequence CASSLQGRKQYF. In nucleotides, the sequence is TGTGCCAGCAGTTTACAGGGAAGAAAGCAGTACTTC. When the CDR3 is completed using the reference TRBV28 and TRBJ2-7 genes on either side, the full variable domain is DVKVTQSSRYLVKRTGEKVFLECVQDMDHENMFWYRQDPGLGLRLIYFSYDVKMKEKGDIPEGYSVSREKKERFSLILESASTNQTSMYLCASSLQGRKQYFGPGTRLTVT.